This record covers a single T cell receptor (beta chain). The sample comes from a study of Ad26.COV2.S vaccination and SARS-CoV-2 variants. The wider study: A COV1001 Ad26.COV2.S trial-arm participant provided the sample.

Looked up from germline, CDR1 is LGHDT and CDR2 is YNNKEL (reference sequence). CDR3 length: 15 amino acids. V was pared by 3 bases and J by 8 bases, with 14 bases between. Clones were sequenced by immunoSEQ multiplex PCR, and TCRdb holds only the in-frame ones, with some missing. The table lists roughly 330,000 clones, around 90% of them singletons. The treatment: roughly 20 received Ad26.COV2.S at low or high dose, single or two shots; 5 received placebo; per-sample allocation not given. Day 63 following the first vaccine or placebo injection was when the samples were taken. An Ad26 vector expressing Wuhan-strain SARS-CoV-2 spike served as the vaccine.

The rearrangement uses TRBV3-1 (or the pseudogene TRBV3-2) and TRBJ1-6, with D possibly TRBD1 on 5 matching bases. This clonotype was sampled from a person between 18 and 59 years old who received the Ad26.COV2.S COVID-19 vaccine or a placebo. Sequenced material: peripheral blood, taken in a trial of Ad26.COV2.S vaccine versus placebo. The CDR3 DNA follows: TGTGCCAGCAGCCAGTCCGCCGGGACCCATTCACCCCTCCACTTT. Protein sequence: CASSQSAGTHSPLHF.